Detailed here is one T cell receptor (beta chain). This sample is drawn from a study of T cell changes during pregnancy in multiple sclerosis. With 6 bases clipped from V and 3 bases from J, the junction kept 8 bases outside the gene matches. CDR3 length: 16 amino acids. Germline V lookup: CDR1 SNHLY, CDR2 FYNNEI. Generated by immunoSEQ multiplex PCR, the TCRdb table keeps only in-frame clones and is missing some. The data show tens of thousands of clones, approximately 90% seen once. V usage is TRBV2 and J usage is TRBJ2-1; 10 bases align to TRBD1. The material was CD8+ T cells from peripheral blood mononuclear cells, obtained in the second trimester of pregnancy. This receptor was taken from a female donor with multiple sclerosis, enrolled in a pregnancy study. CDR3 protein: CASRAGTGVFYNEQFF. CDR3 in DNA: TGTGCCAGCAGGGCCGGGACAGGGGTTTTCTACAATGAGCAGTTCTTC.